Described below is a single T cell receptor (beta chain) sequence and its context. What it recognizes is unknown. The V end was cut by 7 bases, the J end by 5 bases, with 20 bases between. This CDR3 contains 15 residues. The germline gives CDR1 MNHNS, CDR2 SASEGT. The sample belongs to a study of cytomegalovirus exposure and HLA in healthy donors. Study at large: Falling in the Caucasian-associated ancestry cluster were approximately 84% of 398 genotyped donors.

General observations from the study: In a later analysis, compared with equally common non-associated chains, HLA-associated beta chains were more expanded. Later analysis identified several of the most significant clusters that appeared linked to common viral pathogens. TCR beta V- and J-gene trimming, according to a later analysis, was linked to a missense DCLRE1C variant.

Use of 60 Vbeta and 13 Jbeta primers characterized the PCR. Data came from immunoSEQ multiplex PCR; TCRdb stores just in-frame clones and leaves some out. The sample records about 90,000 clones, 65% to 85% being singletons. The sequenced sample consisted of PBMCs. The J gene is TRBJ1-1, the V gene TRBV6-1; weak D call: TRBD1 (6 bases). This receptor was obtained from a man younger than 45 in good health and CMV-seronegative. The CDR3 sequence: CASKRGRGEETEAFF. CDR3 sequence (DNA): TGTGCCAGCAAGAGGGGCAGGGGCGAAGAAACTGAAGCTTTCTTT.